This T cell receptor (beta chain) emerged from a study of metastatic and nonmetastatic thyroid tumors. The overall study: It was across blood and tumor or nodule tissue from malignant and benign thyroid patients that repertoires were compared.

This CDR3 has 16 amino acids. Germline CDR1 SQVTM, CDR2 ANQGSEA. With regard to this clone: Its antigen remains unidentified. A junction end diverges from the germline sequence, so it may reflect a read error.

Every patient was untreated before thyroid surgery. Source study methods: For papillary thyroid cancer, a distant-metastasis classifier was constructed from CDR3 differences observed across clinicopathological groups. From the PCR reads, TCRdb re-called clones with MiXCR. TCRdb, not the authors, supplied the V and J calls. The sample yields about 32,000 clones, around 20% seen once. Study-wide results and limits: Malignant tumors reportedly showed significantly higher TCR beta diversity than benign nodules in both blood and tumor.

The sequenced sample was blood. The chain recombines TRBV29-1 with TRBJ2-2; the match to TRBD1 covers 7 bases. The clonotype comes from a female donor with papillary thyroid cancer or a benign thyroid nodule (not recorded which). Some clones in this sample may be carry-over from other donors' samples. CDR3 nucleotide sequence: TGCAGCGTTGAAGGGCGGACAGGAAAGAACGCCGGGGAGCTGTTTTTT. This gives the protein CSVEGRTGKNAGELFF.